This TCR beta chain was found in a study of shared clonotypes between healthy human individuals. Study information: Three plates were used per donor for CD4 naive, three for CD4 memory, two for CD8 naive and one for CD8 memory. Study-wide results and limits: Expectations were that clonotype sharing among donors would be affected by sequencing depth.

The CDR3 runs to 14 residues. Germline V CDR1 and CDR2: SQVTM, ANQGSEA. Trimming at V came to 7 bases and at J to 3 bases, leaving 8 bases not matched to a gene. For this clone: Its antigen remains unknown.

Assay execution proceeded at the deep level. Sequencing was performed with immunoSEQ multiplex PCR; in TCRdb, only in-frame clones are kept and a portion is missing. The sample carries roughly 700,000 clones, less than 85% recorded once. From CD4+ cells came CD45RA+ naive and CD45RA-negative memory subsets. This TCR was sampled from a woman under 40 in good health. Sample: memory CD4+ T cells sorted from blood. Subset in this sample: CD45RA-negative fraction. The V and J genes are TRBV29-1 and TRBJ1-4, with 7 bases matching TRBD1. The CDR3 region is CSARQGSANEKLFF. The CDR3 DNA reads TGCAGCGCACGACAGGGTAGCGCTAATGAAAAACTGTTTTTT.